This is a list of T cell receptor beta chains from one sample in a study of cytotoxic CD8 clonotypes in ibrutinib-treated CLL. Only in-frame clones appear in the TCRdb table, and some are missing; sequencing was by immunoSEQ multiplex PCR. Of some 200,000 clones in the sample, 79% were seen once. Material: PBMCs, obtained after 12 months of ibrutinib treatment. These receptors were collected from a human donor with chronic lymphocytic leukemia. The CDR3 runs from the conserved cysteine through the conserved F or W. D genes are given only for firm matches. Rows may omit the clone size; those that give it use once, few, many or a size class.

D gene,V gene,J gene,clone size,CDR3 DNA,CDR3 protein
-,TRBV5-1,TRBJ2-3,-,TGCGCCAGCAGCCACGGTTGGGGGGCATCAGATACGCAGTATTTT,CASSHGWGASDTQYF
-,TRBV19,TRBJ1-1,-,TGTGCCACTAGCGTGACCCTAAACACTGAAGCTTTCTTT,CATSVTLNTEAFF
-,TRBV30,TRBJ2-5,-,TGTGCCTGGAGTAAGGTGGGACAAGAGACCCAGTACTTC,CAWSKVGQETQYF
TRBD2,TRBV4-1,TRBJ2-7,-,TGCGCCAGCAGCCAAGGGAGCGGACTAGTATACGAGCAGTACTTC,CASSQGSGLVYEQYF
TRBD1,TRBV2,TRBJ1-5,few,TGTGCCAGCAGTCGGGACAGCCGCAATCAGCCCCAGCATTTT,CASSRDSRNQPQHF
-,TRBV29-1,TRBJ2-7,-,TGCAGCGTGGAGGACGGCACCTACGAGCAGTACTTC,CSVEDGTYEQYF
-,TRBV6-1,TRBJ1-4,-,TGTGCCAGCAGTAAAGACGGGACGCCAGGGGTTGGTGAAAAACTGTTTTTT,CASSKDGTPGVGEKLFF
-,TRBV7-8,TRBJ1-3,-,TGTGCCAGCAGCTGGACAGCTTCTGGAAACACCATATATTTT,CASSWTASGNTIYF
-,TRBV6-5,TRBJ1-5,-,TGTGCCAGCAGGGGTCCGGGACACAATCAGCCCCAGCATTTT,CASRGPGHNQPQHF
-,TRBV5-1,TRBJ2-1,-,TGCGCCAGCAGCACCAGCGGGTCGTACAATGAGCAGTTCTTC,CASSTSGSYNEQFF
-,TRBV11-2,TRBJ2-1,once,TGTGCCAGCAGCTTAGATGAATCCGCCTCTGTTGGGTTCTTC,CASSLDESASVGFF
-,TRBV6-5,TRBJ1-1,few,TGTGCCAGCAGTTACTCGTCTGGGTCCGACACTGAAGCTTTCTTT,CASSYSSGSDTEAFF
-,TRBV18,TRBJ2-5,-,TGTGCCAGCTCACCACTGGCGGCCGGAGGTGGGACCCAGTACTTC,CASSPLAAGGGTQYF
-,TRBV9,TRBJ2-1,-,TGTGCCAGCAGCGTAGGGGTCGGGTTCTCCTACAATGAGCAGTTCTTC,CASSVGVGFSYNEQFF
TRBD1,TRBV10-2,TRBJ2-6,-,TGCGCCAGCAGGGTCCCGGGACAGGGGACTGCTGGGGCCAACGTCCTGACTTTC,CASRVPGQGTAGANVLTF
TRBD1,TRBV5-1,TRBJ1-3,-,TGCGCCAGCTCGGAGGGGGCACTAGGAAACACCATATATTTT,CASSEGALGNTIYF
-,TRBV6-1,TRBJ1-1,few,TGTGCCAGCAGTGAAGGGGGGACTGAAGCTTTCTTT,CASSEGGTEAFF
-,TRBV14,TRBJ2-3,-,TGTGCCAGCAGCCTGTACACAGATACGCAGTATTTT,CASSLYTDTQYF
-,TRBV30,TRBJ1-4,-,TGTGCCTGGATGCGTGGGTCGGAAAAACTGTTTTTT,CAWMRGSEKLFF
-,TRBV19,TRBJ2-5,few,TGTGCCAGTAGCAGCGGCCCGTACCAAGAGACCCAGTACTTC,CASSSGPYQETQYF
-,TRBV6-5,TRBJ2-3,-,TGTGCCAGCAGTCCCCTTGTAGCGAGCACAGATACGCAGTATTTT,CASSPLVASTDTQYF
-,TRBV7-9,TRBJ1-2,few,TGTGCCAGCAGCTCCGGGGGCGCGGATGGCTACACCTTC,CASSSGGADGYTF